Below are 16 T cell receptor beta chains sequenced from a single sample in a study of blood T cell repertoires in COVID-19. Generated by immunoSEQ multiplex PCR, the TCRdb table keeps only in-frame clones and is missing some. This table holds more than 95,000 clones, nearly 90% found once. Sequenced input: peripheral blood. Source of these receptors: a man aged 45-60 years in a cohort sampled during active COVID-19.

The gene calls are TRBV6-5 and TRBJ2-1; TRBD2 matches 8 bases. In germline, CDR1 is MNHEY, CDR2 SVGAGI. The CDR3 spans 15 residues. Trimming took 7 bases from V and 7 from J; bases not matched to a gene: 12. CDR3 DNA: TGTGCCAGCACCAGGACTAGCCCGCGGGGGAATGAGCAGTTCTTC. Protein product: CASTRTSPRGNEQFF.

Remarks on this clone: Mismatch with germline at one junction end may stem from a read error. The chain employs TRBV6-1 and TRBJ2-1, with TRBD2 matching 13 bases. This CDR3 spans 16 amino acids. The germline CDR1 and CDR2 sequences are MNHNS and SASEGT. The CDR3 coding sequence is TGTGCCAGCAGTCAAGCGGGGACTAGCGGGGTCAATGAGCAGTTCTTC. The encoded protein is CASSQAGTSGVNEQFF.

This chain joins TRBV29-1 and TRBJ1-2, with D hard to call. The CDR3 has 11 residues. V was clipped by 7 bases and J by 3 bases, with 9 bases between them. CDR1 SQVTM and CDR2 ANQGSEA come from the germline V gene. The chain's CDR3 is CSAHSDYGYTF. The CDR3 nucleotides read TGCAGCGCTCACTCGGACTATGGCTACACCTTC.

This clone came up once. V gene TRBV7-9 combines with J gene TRBJ2-3; D is undetermined. V was shortened by 6 bases and J by 4 bases, with 8 bases between the two germline ends. This CDR3 contains 12 residues. Germline V lookup: CDR1 SEHNR, CDR2 FQNEAQ (reference sequence). The CDR3 DNA reads TGTGCCAGCAGGGAGACGGCAGATACGCAGTATTTT. Translated, it gives CASRETADTQYF.

The J gene is TRBJ1-2, the V gene TRBV9; no clear D gene. The CDR3 is 13 residues long. Germline lookup yields CDR1 SGDLS and CDR2 YYNGEE. V was pared by 0 bases and J by 4 bases, with 7 bases between. Here the CDR3 reads CASSVASSYGYTF. CDR3 sequence (DNA): TGTGCCAGCAGCGTAGCATCCAGCTATGGCTACACCTTC.

In its sample, this clone was seen once. This chain joins TRBV5-6 and TRBJ2-1; 10 bases map to TRBD2. Per germline, CDR1 SGHDT and CDR2 YYEEEE. V lost 3 bases to trimming and J lost 4 bases; unmatched junction nucleotides: 13. The CDR3 is made up of 18 amino acids. CDR3 sequence (DNA): TGTGCCAGCAGCTCCCGCCGCCGCTTAGCGGGGGGTTACAATGAGCAGTTCTTC. This codes for CASSSRRRLAGGYNEQFF.

The V and J genes are TRBV7-9 and TRBJ1-5, with TRBD1 matching over 7 bases. The junction had 18 bases not matched to a gene; V was cut back by 1 base and J by 9 bases. Germline CDR1 reads SEHNR; CDR2 reads FQNEAQ (reference sequence). This CDR3 comprises 18 residues. CDR3 nucleotides: TGTGCCAGCAGCTTAGAACTGGGGACAGTAAGTCAGCCAGGGCCCCAGCATTTT. Translating it yields CASSLELGTVSQPGPQHF.

The chain joins TRBV7-2 to TRBJ2-5; 9 bases match TRBD1. The CDR3 covers 14 residues. J lost 6 bases, V lost 5 bases, and 7 bases had no gene match. Germline lookup yields CDR1 SGHTA and CDR2 FQGNSA. The chain's CDR3 is CASSGTGPGKTQYF. The CDR3 region has the DNA TGTGCCAGCAGCGGGACAGGGCCCGGAAAGACCCAGTACTTC.

The count of this clone is one. V and J are TRBV7-3 and TRBJ2-1; D is possibly TRBD1 (5 bases). The CDR3 length is 13 residues. The germline CDR1 and CDR2 sequences are SGHTA and FQGTGA. The germline V and J ends were trimmed by 2 bases and 10 bases, with 12 bases remaining between them. The CDR3 reads CASSLAREGEQFF. The CDR3 DNA sequence: TGTGCCAGCAGCTTAGCCAGGGAAGGCGAGCAGTTCTTC.

This chain uses TRBV2 with TRBJ2-2, with TRBD1 matching over 8 bases. Germline CDR1 SNHLY, CDR2 FYNNEI. The CDR3 sequence is 15 residues long. The CDR3 is CACEQGGIKTGELFF. The CDR3 nucleotides are TGTGCTTGCGAACAGGGGGGTATCAAAACCGGGGAGCTGTTTTTT.

The chain recombines TRBV4-2 with TRBJ2-3; 12 positions match TRBD2. CDR1 LGHNA and CDR2 YNFKEQ come from the germline V gene. J was trimmed by 4 bases and V by 0 bases; bases with no gene match: 2. This CDR3 comprises 16 residues. CDR3 bases: TGTGCCAGCAGCCAAGATGCTAGCGGGGGGGCAGATACGCAGTATTTT. It yields the protein CASSQDASGGADTQYF.

This rearrangement joins TRBV20-1 to TRBJ2-7; tentative D call: TRBD1 (5 bases). CDR1 and CDR2 (germline): DFQATT, SNEGSKA (reference sequence). V lost 3 bases and J 0 bases, leaving 12 bases between the germline ends. The CDR3 runs to 14 residues. CDR3: CSASRGADSYEQYF. CDR3 in DNA: TGCAGTGCTAGTCGTGGGGCCGACTCCTACGAGCAGTACTTC.

The rearrangement joins TRBV2 to TRBJ1-1; TRBD1 matches at 10 bases. Germline trimming cut 8 bases from V and 5 bases from J; bases unmatched to any gene: 5. There are 13 residues in the CDR3. Germline V gene lookup returns CDR1 SNHLY and CDR2 FYNNEI. The CDR3 coding sequence is TGTGCCAGCCGACAGGGGGCGAGAACTGAAGCTTTCTTT. Protein product: CASRQGARTEAFF.

This chain links TRBV11-2 with TRBJ1-5; D possibly corresponds to TRBD1 (6 bases). In germline, CDR1 is SGHAT, CDR2 FQNNGV. Between the trimmed V and J ends, which lost 1 base and 6 bases, there was a span of 19 bases. This CDR3 contains 17 residues. CDR3 DNA sequence: TGTGCCAGCAGCTTAGTATATTACGAGGGGGTAGGTCAGCCCCAGCATTTT. It codes for CASSLVYYEGVGQPQHF.

The chain employs TRBV5-8 and TRBJ2-2; 8 nucleotides line up with TRBD1. Trimming removed 1 base from V and 2 bases from J; junction bases left unmatched: 1. CDR3 length: 15 amino acids. Germline values: CDR1 SGHTS, CDR2 YDEGEE. The DNA for the CDR3 is TGTGCCAGCAGCTTGACAGGGGGAAACACCGGGGAGCTGTTTTTT. The encoded protein is CASSLTGGNTGELFF.

The V call is TRBV2, the J call TRBJ2-1, with 12 bases lining up with TRBD2. The ends lost 7 bases at V and 8 bases at J; junction bases unmatched: 9. Germline V CDR1 and CDR2: SNHLY, FYNNEI. The CDR3 sequence is 15 residues long. CDR3 sequence reads: CASTPLAGGRDEQFF. In nucleotides, the CDR3 is TGTGCCAGCACCCCACTAGCGGGGGGTAGGGATGAGCAGTTCTTC. The full variable domain, in which reference TRBV2 and TRBJ2-1 provide the parts outside the CDR3, is EPEVTQTPSHQVTQMGQEVILRCVPISNHLYFYWYRQILGQKVEFLVSFYNNEISEKSEIFDDQFSVERPDGSNFTLKIRSTKLEDSAMYFCASTPLAGGRDEQFFGPGTRLTVL.